This TCR beta chain was captured in a study of monozygotic twins with inflammatory bowel disease. Researchers ran eight separate cDNA reactions for each sample. From its re-call of the 5' RACE reads, TCRdb lists each CDR3 protein once, without DNA. This sample lists approximately 150,000 distinct CDR3 sequences; its ten largest clones have roughly 2.6%. Points on this clonotype: Its target is not known.

The CDR3 covers 16 residues. Whole-study results and caveats: Twins with IBD had fewer clonotypes in common with others than healthy twins, particularly during disease activity. Support was lacking for any single strong IBD-associated signal or clonotype.

The chain recombines TRBV12-3 or TRBV12-4 with TRBJ2-1; without DNA, the TCRdb call of TRBD1 cannot be checked. The TCR comes from a human donor with ulcerative colitis or Crohn's disease, or a healthy co-twin of an affected twin (not recorded which). Material for sequencing was blood. The CDR3 loop is CASSLWDSSWYNEQFF.